This passage covers 30 T cell receptor beta chains from one sample sequenced in a study of long-term antiretroviral therapy in people with HIV. Run at survey level, the immunoSEQ assay was version v3.0. Generated by immunoSEQ multiplex PCR, the TCRdb table keeps only in-frame clones and is missing some. In the table there are 38,000 or so clones, 75% to 90% of which are singletons. Sequences were derived from unsorted PBMCs, sampled 1.5 years after starting antiretroviral therapy. These receptors were obtained from a man between 18 and 29 years old with HIV.

The chain uses TRBV19 and TRBJ1-1, with D uncertain. Germline CDR1 reads LNHDA; CDR2 reads SQIVND (reference sequence). This CDR3 has 15 amino acids. Trimming shortened V by 2 bases and J by 0 bases, and 10 bases separated the two germline ends. The CDR3 DNA follows: TGTGCCAGTAGTATAATCTTAGGGCTGAACACTGAAGCTTTCTTT. Its protein is CASSIILGLNTEAFF.

This clone appeared a few times. The chain is built from TRBV19 and TRBJ1-2; D gene ambiguous. V shed 5 bases and J shed 3 bases, with 13 bases lying between them. This CDR3 spans 14 amino acids. Germline CDR1 LNHDA, CDR2 SQIVND (reference sequence). The CDR3, as DNA: TGTGCCAGTAGTCGCCGAGATCGGGACTATGGCTACACCTTC. It yields the protein CASSRRDRDYGYTF.

The chain combines TRBV28 with TRBJ2-2; D uncertain. The germline V gene encodes CDR1 MDHEN and CDR2 SYDVKM. The CDR3 totals 14 residues. The V gene lost 6 bases and the J gene lost 0 bases, with 8 bases spanning the gap. CDR3 DNA sequence: TGTGCCAGCAGCTACGACTCGAACACCGGGGAGCTGTTTTTT. Its protein is CASSYDSNTGELFF.

This clone was detected only a few times. The CDR3, as DNA: TGTGCCAGCAGCTTAGACGGCAGGGGCTACTTC. Protein: CASSLDGRGYF. V is TRBV11-2 and J is TRBJ2-7, with D maybe TRBD1 (6 bases). The CDR3 runs to 11 residues. Per the germline V gene, CDR1 is SGHAT and CDR2 is FQNNGV. V was trimmed by 0 bases and J by 13 bases, leaving 10 bases between them.

This clone has a single count. The genes are TRBV2 and TRBJ1-5, with D perhaps TRBD1 (5 bases). The CDR3 has 13 residues. Germline CDR1 SNHLY, CDR2 FYNNEI. V gave up 7 bases and J gave up 0 bases, with 7 bases separating them. Here the CDR3 DNA reads TGTGCCAGCAAGGGGAATAGCAATCAGCCCCAGCATTTT. Residues: CASKGNSNQPQHF.

V and J are TRBV19 and TRBJ1-2, with D unresolved. The CDR3 length is 14 residues. Germline loops: CDR1 LNHDA, CDR2 SQIVND (reference sequence). With 3 bases removed from V and 6 bases from J, the gap between germline ends came to 14 bases. The CDR3 spells CASSMNLGYDGYTF. Written as DNA, the CDR3 is TGTGCCAGTAGTATGAACCTAGGGTACGATGGCTACACCTTC.

The V and J genes are TRBV11-2 and TRBJ2-7; 7 bases agree with TRBD2. CDR3 length equals 14 residues. The V gene end was trimmed by 1 base and the J gene end by 1 base; junction bases not matched to a gene: 1. Germline lookup yields CDR1 SGHAT and CDR2 FQNNGV. The CDR3: CASSLASGSYEQYF. In DNA, the CDR3 is TGTGCCAGCAGCTTAGCTAGCGGTTCCTACGAGCAGTACTTC.

J is TRBJ1-2 and V is TRBV5-6; the D gene is possibly TRBD1 (5 bases). Trimming left V 4 bases short and J 1 base short, with 8 bases between. Per germline, CDR1 SGHDT and CDR2 YYEEEE. The CDR3 consists of 13 residues. The CDR3 loop reads CASSGAHNYGYTF. CDR3 DNA: TGTGCCAGCAGCGGGGCTCATAACTATGGCTACACCTTC.

V is TRBV7-3 and J is TRBJ2-2; D uncertain. The CDR3 is made up of 13 amino acids. V was clipped by 5 bases and J by 7 bases, with 11 bases between them. In germline, CDR1 is SGHTA, CDR2 FQGTGA. This CDR3 reads CASSPSSVGELFF. The CDR3, as DNA: TGTGCCAGCAGCCCCTCCTCGGTCGGGGAGCTGTTTTTT.

J is TRBJ2-3 and V is TRBV11-2, with 7 bases identical to TRBD2. This CDR3 is 14 amino acids long. The germline V gene has CDR1 SGHAT and CDR2 FQNNGV. The J segment lost 6 bases and the V segment lost 2 bases, leaving 5 bases of the junction unmatched. CDR3: CASSLRLAVDTQYF. DNA for the CDR3: TGTGCCAGCAGCTTAAGACTAGCTGTCGATACGCAGTATTTT.

The chain couples TRBV9 to TRBJ2-1; 7 nucleotides line up with TRBD2. Germline CDR1 is SGDLS and CDR2 is YYNGEE. V was pared by 4 bases and J by 0 bases, with 4 bases of the junction left unmatched. The CDR3 runs to 15 residues. CDR3 in amino acids: CASSLAESSYNEQFF. CDR3 bases: TGTGCCAGCAGCCTAGCGGAGAGCTCCTACAATGAGCAGTTCTTC.

The chain has TRBV4-2 and TRBJ2-5; tentatively, D is TRBD1 or TRBD2 (5 bases each). V was shortened by 3 bases and J by 4 bases, with 12 bases between the two germline ends. CDR3 size: 14 residues. Looked up from germline, CDR1 is LGHNA and CDR2 is YNFKEQ. CDR3 sequence: CASSQATGPETQYF. The CDR3 coding sequence is TGTGCCAGCAGCCAGGCTACGGGGCCAGAGACCCAGTACTTC.

The CDR3 DNA is TGTGCCAGCAGCTTAGGGACAGGAAAAAACATTCAGTACTTC. Its translation is CASSLGTGKNIQYF. This rearrangement joins TRBV6-5 to TRBJ2-4; 8 nucleotides match TRBD1. The junction had 5 bases not matched to a gene; V was cut back by 6 bases and J by 4 bases. Per germline, CDR1 MNHEY and CDR2 SVGAGI. The CDR3 contains 14 residues.

The V and J genes are TRBV7-9 and TRBJ2-6; D is tentatively TRBD1 or TRBD2 (5 bases each). Germline V gives CDR1 SEHNR, CDR2 FQNEAQ (reference sequence). V was trimmed by 6 bases and J by 0 bases, leaving 21 bases between them. This CDR3 contains 19 residues. The CDR3: CASSSDRGRRFSGANVLTF. In nucleotides, the CDR3 is TGTGCCAGCAGTTCTGACCGGGGACGAAGGTTCTCTGGGGCCAACGTCCTGACTTTC.

This clone showed up just a few times. V usage is TRBV29-1 and J usage is TRBJ2-7; 8 bases are a match to TRBD1. V was clipped by 7 bases and J by 4 bases; unmatched bases: 3. The CDR3 is 11 amino acids. CDR1 and CDR2 (germline): SQVTM, ANQGSEA. The CDR3: CSGWTGYEQYF. In DNA form, the CDR3 reads TGCAGCGGGTGGACAGGGTACGAGCAGTACTTC.

V gene TRBV29-1 combines with J gene TRBJ2-7, with D maybe TRBD2 (7 bases). Trimming removed 3 bases at V and 7 bases at J, with 19 bases between. The germline V gene encodes CDR1 SQVTM and CDR2 ANQGSEA. The CDR3 has 14 residues. CDR3 amino acids: CSVEGGDKGEEQYF. CDR3 DNA sequence: TGCAGCGTTGAGGGGGGGGACAAAGGTGAGGAGCAGTACTTC.

The chain is built from TRBV6-6 and TRBJ2-2, with a tentative D call TRBD2 (5 bases). The CDR3 is 15 amino acids. V lost 2 bases, J lost 6 bases, and 13 bases lay in between. Germline V lookup: CDR1 MNHNY, CDR2 SVGAGI (reference sequence). CDR3 protein: CASSYLHFGAGELFF. The CDR3 region has the DNA TGTGCCAGCAGTTACCTCCACTTCGGGGCCGGGGAGCTGTTTTTT.

This clone was recorded a few times. The chain employs TRBV4-2 and TRBJ2-7; D gene unclear. CDR3 length: 13 residues. Trimming pared 0 bases from V and 3 bases from J, leaving 6 bases between. Germline-derived CDR1 and CDR2 are LGHNA and YNFKEQ. CDR3 DNA: TGTGCCAGCAGCCAAGAAGAGATCTACGAGCAGTACTTC. Residues: CASSQEEIYEQYF.

This chain uses TRBV10-1 with TRBJ2-7; either TRBD1 or TRBD2 may fit D (6 bases each). V lost 3 bases, J lost 5 bases, and 17 bases lay in between. The CDR3 loop spans 15 amino acids. Germline CDR1 and CDR2: WNHNN and SYGVQD (reference sequence). The CDR3 nucleotides are TGCGCCAGCAGTGAAGGGGGGCAGGGGAACGACGAGCAGTACTTC. This gives the protein CASSEGGQGNDEQYF.

This chain links TRBV29-1 with TRBJ2-7, with D hard to call. In germline, CDR1 is SQVTM, CDR2 ANQGSEA. The V end was cut by 5 bases, the J end by 4 bases, with 12 bases between. The CDR3 contains 12 residues. The CDR3 region has the DNA TGCAGCGTTATTGGCAACATTTACGAGCAGTACTTC. Translated: CSVIGNIYEQYF.

V is TRBV28 and J is TRBJ1-5; no clear D. This CDR3 is 12 amino acids long. V lost 6 bases and J lost 7, with 10 bases in between. Germline V gene sequence: CDR1 MDHEN, CDR2 SYDVKM. In DNA form, the CDR3 reads TGTGCCAGCAGCCTCAAAAGGCAGCCCCAGCATTTT. Translating gives CASSLKRQPQHF.

This clone was observed a few times. The rearrangement joins TRBV11-2 to TRBJ1-1; weak D call: TRBD1 (6 bases). The V and J ends lost 4 bases and 7 bases respectively, with 16 bases between them. The CDR3 is 14 amino acids. Germline V CDR1 and CDR2: SGHAT, FQNNGV. The CDR3 is CASSSQRQASEAFF. Here the CDR3 DNA reads TGTGCCAGCAGCTCACAACGACAGGCGAGTGAAGCTTTCTTT.

This chain uses TRBV2 with TRBJ2-2, with D perhaps TRBD2 (6 bases). The length of the CDR3 is 15 residues. Trimming took off 8 bases at V and 4 bases at J, with 17 bases between the two ends. Germline V CDR1 and CDR2: SNHLY, FYNNEI. In DNA form, the CDR3 reads TGTGCCAGCCTGCCCCGCGGACTACCCACCGGGGAGCTGTTTTTT. Translated: CASLPRGLPTGELFF.

The rearrangement uses TRBV29-1 and TRBJ2-5; D is perhaps TRBD2 (5 bases). Germline lookup yields CDR1 SQVTM and CDR2 ANQGSEA. The V end was cut by 3 bases, the J end by 3 bases, with 11 bases between. The CDR3 runs to 13 residues. The CDR3 region is CSVDVGVEETQYF. In nucleotides, the CDR3 is TGCAGCGTTGATGTCGGGGTGGAAGAGACCCAGTACTTC.

The gene calls are TRBV14 and TRBJ1-3; no clear D. The CDR3 sequence is 14 residues long. Trimming pared 5 bases from V and 1 base from J, leaving 9 bases between. From germline, CDR1 is SGHDN and CDR2 FVKESK. The CDR3 loop is CASSKSPSGNTIYF. CDR3 bases: TGTGCCAGCAGCAAGAGTCCTTCTGGAAACACCATATATTTT.

V gene TRBV11-2 combines with J gene TRBJ2-7; 7 bases agree with TRBD2. The V segment lost 0 bases and the J segment 4 bases; nucleotides outside the gene matches: 9. The germline V gene encodes CDR1 SGHAT and CDR2 FQNNGV. CDR3 length: 16 amino acids. CDR3 coding DNA: TGTGCCAGCAGCTTAGATGTTAGGCTAGCGGAATACGAGCAGTACTTC. This sequence encodes CASSLDVRLAEYEQYF.

This clone is a singleton in its sample. The V and J genes are TRBV29-1 and TRBJ2-2; possibly TRBD1 for D (6 bases). Germline V lookup: CDR1 SQVTM, CDR2 ANQGSEA. The CDR3 extends over 17 amino acids. Trimming removed 0 bases at V and 4 bases at J, with 18 bases between. DNA for the CDR3: TGCAGCGTTGAAGAGGACCGTAACAGGGCCGGCACCGGGGAGCTGTTTTTT. Protein sequence: CSVEEDRNRAGTGELFF.

The chain couples TRBV14 to TRBJ2-7; 8 nucleotides align to TRBD2. Germline V gene sequence: CDR1 SGHDN, CDR2 FVKESK. CDR3 length: 15 residues. Trimming cost V 5 bases and J 6 bases; bases outside gene matches: 12. CDR3: CASSTRLSGMSEQYF. The DNA of the CDR3 is TGTGCCAGCAGCACCCGTCTTAGCGGGATGAGCGAGCAGTACTTC. The full variable domain, with the rest looked up from reference TRBV14 and TRBJ2-7, is EAGVTQFPSHSVIEKGQTVTLRCDPISGHDNLYWYRRVMGKEIKFLLHFVKESKQDESGMPNNRFLAERTGGTYSTLKVQPAELEDSGVYFCASSTRLSGMSEQYFGPGTRLTVT.

This clone occurred a few times. The rearrangement uses TRBV6-1 and TRBJ2-7; D ambiguous. CDR1 is MNHNS, CDR2 SASEGT, per germline. Trimming stripped 7 bases from V and 0 bases from J, with 7 bases between. The CDR3 has 12 residues. CDR3 loop: CASTSGSYEQYF. The CDR3 nucleotides read TGTGCCAGCACTTCAGGCTCCTACGAGCAGTACTTC.

In this sample, this clone turned up a few times. The CDR3 end shows no conserved phenylalanine or tryptophan, and so a read error is likely. No DNA is shown, since the ends of the CDR3 on it are uncertain; the CDR3 is the one TCRdb lists. The chain employs TRBV10-1 and TRBJ2-7. Germline assignment: CDR1 WNHNN and CDR2 SYGVQD (reference sequence). The CDR3 totals 10 residues, both ends included. CDR3 loop: CASSESQGEA.